This T cell receptor (beta chain) was identified during a study of blood T cell repertoires in COVID-19. Study background: Collection of acute and convalescent COVID-19 samples took place in the United States, Italy and Spain. PBMCs, B-cell-depleted T cells, or T cells were the source of the cDNA or gDNA that made up the material.

Among Cohort 3 donors, those recovered had two negative PCRs, clearance, or symptom resolution. Method: immunoSEQ multiplex PCR; TCRdb's copy keeps in-frame clones and lacks some. Of roughly 250,000 clones in the sample, approximately 83% were seen once. The sample comprised PBMCs or T cells enriched from blood (not recorded which). This clonotype originated in a woman aged 30 to 39 who had recovered from COVID-19.

CDR3 amino acids: CASSPGLAGTYEQYF. CDR3 coding DNA: TGTGCCAGTAGCCCGGGACTAGCGGGGACCTACGAGCAGTACTTC. The chain links TRBV19 to TRBJ2-7; 13 bases match TRBD2. V gave up 6 bases and J gave up 2 bases; unmatched junction bases: 4. The length of the CDR3 is 15 residues. Germline values: CDR1 LNHDA, CDR2 SQIVND (reference sequence).